This T cell receptor beta chain was captured in a study of cytomegalovirus exposure and HLA in healthy donors. Study overall: Assignment to the Caucasian-associated ancestry cluster applied to approximately 80% of the approximately 360 genotyped donors. Study outcomes and limitations: As was reported, the classifier diagnosed cytomegalovirus status with high specificity and sensitivity. Some segments of the V type, notably TRBV6-2 and TRBV6-3, were excluded as indistinguishable. Associated with HLA alleles at 0.05 false discovery rate in a later analysis were some 18,000 TCR beta sequences.

The germline CDR1 and CDR2 sequences are LNHDA and SQIVND (reference sequence). This CDR3 contains 11 residues. V was trimmed by 10 bases and J by 4 bases, leaving 10 bases between them. This clone showed up just once. No antigen is known for it. With 60 Vbeta and 13 Jbeta primers, the PCR was carried out. Sequenced by immunoSEQ multiplex PCR; TCRdb stores in-frame clones only, minus some. The sample includes over 55,000 clones, around 87% of them seen just once. The genes are TRBV19 and TRBJ1-1, with a possible D match to TRBD1 (5 bases). The origin of this receptor is a man aged 18 to 29 in good health and CMV-seronegative. Sequences were obtained from PBMCs. CDR3: CATMGLTEAFF. The CDR3 DNA sequence: TGTGCCACCATGGGGCTCACTGAAGCTTTCTTT.